One sample yielded the 6 T cell receptor beta chains listed below, sequenced in a study of cytomegalovirus exposure and HLA in healthy donors (dated by TCRdb to 2017 to 2019). The method was the immunoSEQ multiplex PCR assay. For the multiplex PCR, a mixture combining 60 forward primers for TCR Vbeta segments and 13 reverse primers for TCR Jbeta segments was used. In TCRdb, the immuneACCESS table is reduced to in-frame sequences with V and J assigned. These tables do not hold every clone; where another copy was compared, an unresolved V gene accounts for under half, and the others remain unexplained. The sample table records some 140,000 clones; approximately 9% of these occur just once. More than 6.5% of the sample is in the top ten clones. Sequencing input: PBMCs. These receptors were taken from a woman in her thirties or forties in good health and CMV-seropositive.

The chain couples TRBV7-2 to TRBJ2-7; unclear D gene. Germline CDR1 is SGHTA and CDR2 is FQGNSA. CDR3 length: 13 residues. Trimming stripped 1 base from V and 3 bases from J, with 7 bases between. The CDR3 here is CASSLVAIYEQYF. CDR3 DNA: TGTGCCAGCAGCTTAGTTGCTATCTACGAGCAGTACTTC.

This clone was detected a few times. This chain joins TRBV5-1 and TRBJ2-7; D might be TRBD2 (6 bases). CDR1 is SGHRS, CDR2 YFSETQ, per germline. The V end was cut by 4 bases, the J end by 0 bases, with 14 bases between. The CDR3 consists of 15 residues. The CDR3 reads CASSVGLLDSYEQYF. As DNA, the CDR3 is TGCGCCAGCAGCGTGGGACTCCTAGACTCCTACGAGCAGTACTTC.

The CDR3 region is CASSPRQTSTEAFF. For the CDR3, the DNA is TGTGCCAGCAGCCCAAGACAGACGAGTACTGAAGCTTTCTTT. The chain couples TRBV7-2 to TRBJ1-1, with D possibly TRBD1 on 5 matching bases. With 5 bases removed from V and 5 bases from J, the gap between germline ends came to 15 bases. CDR1 and CDR2 (germline): SGHTA, FQGNSA. This CDR3 has 14 amino acids.

This clone was observed a handful of times. The rearrangement links TRBV7-8 to TRBJ2-7; TRBD2 aligns across 12 bases. Germline CDR1 reads SGHVS; CDR2 reads FQNEAQ. The CDR3 contains 15 residues. The trim removed 1 base at V and 4 bases at J, leaving 2 bases unmatched. CDR3 bases: TGTGCCAGCAGCTTAGGGACTAGCGGGGTATACGAGCAGTACTTC. As protein: CASSLGTSGVYEQYF.

This clone was seen a few times. This chain connects TRBV6-1 to TRBJ2-5, with D tentatively TRBD2 (6 bases). This CDR3 has 13 amino acids. Trimming stripped 7 bases from V and 2 bases from J, with 11 bases between. CDR1 and CDR2 (germline): MNHNS, SASEGT. This chain's CDR3 is CASTRDSQETQYF. The DNA of the CDR3 is TGTGCCAGCACTAGGGACTCTCAAGAGACCCAGTACTTC.

This clone has a handful of counts. The V and J genes are TRBV2 and TRBJ1-4, with 7 positions matching TRBD1. The CDR3 contains 13 residues. V dropped 8 bases and J dropped 4; count of bases not matched to a gene: 4. Looked up from germline, CDR1 is SNHLY and CDR2 is FYNNEI. The DNA of the CDR3 is TGTGCCAGCGGCAGGGGGAATAATGAAAAACTGTTTTTT. The encoded protein is CASGRGNNEKLFF. Together with reference TRBV2 and TRBJ1-4, the CDR3 gives the full variable domain: EPEVTQTPSHQVTQMGQEVILRCVPISNHLYFYWYRQILGQKVEFLVSFYNNEISEKSEIFDDQFSVERPDGSNFTLKIRSTKLEDSAMYFCASGRGNNEKLFFGSGTQLSVL.